The T cell receptor (beta chain) under discussion was sequenced for a study of a mutant IDH1 vaccine in newly diagnosed glioma (dated by TCRdb to about 2021). Regarding the complete study: Across visits V03 through V10, patients got a total of eight vaccinations, given in weeks 1, 3, 5, 7, 11, 15, 19 and 23. Of the roughly 34 treated patients, around 62% were male and approximately 40% were female, and the mean age was 40.4 years. Before enrollment, most patients had been given radiochemotherapy with temozolomide as standard therapy, while the rest had received either radiotherapy alone or temozolomide alone. Peripheral blood was drawn at six visits: V03 (baseline), V05, V07, V10, V12 and V13. Longitudinal TCRB deep sequencing was performed for 25 to 30 treated patients wherever samples were available for exploratory analyses. Vaccination was initiated 4-6 weeks after radiotherapy alone, or concurrently with temozolomide cycles in the chemotherapy-containing groups.

Points on this clone: Its antigen remains unidentified. Per-base quality was not reported, and no clone a single base away is much larger than it.

Preparation of the library involved the immunoSEQ multiplex PCR assay. Rearranged TCR beta chain sequences were amplified using the hsTCRB Kit according to the manufacturer's protocol. TCRB libraries were sequenced on an Illumina MiSeq. Per the source publication's procedure: Demultiplexing, trimming and gene mapping were performed with the kit vendor's proprietary platform. Entries here come from immuneACCESS through TCRdb and include only in-frame sequences with V and J called. Some clones fail to appear in such tables; in the studies checked, an unresolved V gene covers under half of the shortfall, and the cause of the remainder is unknown. The D gene and trimming were derived from the DNA, and the V and J assignments and clone size from that table. The sample table holds about 60,000 clones, of which roughly 84% were seen once. The ten largest clonotypes hold around 8.3% of the sample. Broader findings and caveats from the paper: No apparent relationship was observed between pseudoprogression and alterations in the top peripheral T cell clonotypes detected by TCRB sequencing. According to the authors, sample limitations meant that analyses of patient blood samples could not be reproduced. Immune responses induced by the vaccine were seen in roughly 92% of patients across multiple MHC alleles. PBMC samples for TCRB deep sequencing were selected based on availability.

The time point label on this specimen signifies: week 11, during vaccination. Each vaccine dose was 300 ug of a 20-mer mutant IDH1 peptide in Montanide, given subcutaneously with topical imiquimod. Newly diagnosed WHO grade 3 or 4 IDH1-mutant astrocytomas showing loss of nuclear ATRX were present in the donors. The samples were drawn from NOA16, a multicentre, single-arm, open-label phase I trial in Germany that tested a mutant IDH1 peptide vaccine in humans for the first time. Genomic DNA for TCRB sequencing was isolated from EDTA blood with the DNeasy Blood and Tissue Kit. The sequence was collected from a woman between 50 and 59 years old with glioma. This sample comprised PBMCs, obtained from a glioma patient whose treatment included an IDH1 peptide vaccine.

The CDR3 region: CASSEGSNHRVDEQYF. The DNA reads as follows: TGTGCCAGCAGTGAAGGGTCGAATCACAGGGTGGACGAGCAGTACTTC. The V and J genes are TRBV6-1 and TRBJ2-7; 6 matching bases give a weak D call of TRBD1. The CDR3 starts with the cysteine, ends with the phenylalanine, and has 16 residues. Solely the CDR3 DNA is kept, with 48 bases framed from the first base. V loses 1 base of germline sequence and J loses 5 bases, and the interval between the two ends is 18 bases. CDR1 MNHNS and CDR2 SASEGT are derived from the germline V gene.